The subject of this entry is one TCR beta chain. These data come from a study of blood T cell repertoires in COVID-19. Study as a whole: The United States, Italy and Spain provided the acute and convalescent COVID-19 samples. The cDNA or gDNA used as material had been derived from T cells, B-cell-depleted T cells, or PBMCs.

Study processing details: Nucleated cell counts were estimated from reference gene primer amplification. TCRdb's copy holds only in-frame clones and misses some; the assay was immunoSEQ multiplex PCR. For V, J and clone size, that table is used; D and trimming come from the DNA. The sample consists of 120,000 or so clones, around 80% of them appearing once. Sequenced sample: peripheral blood. This clonotype was sampled from a man in his sixties or seventies with acute or convalescent COVID-19.

CDR3 bases: TGTGCCACCAGTGACGGCCGCGGCAGGGGTTACAATGAGCAGTTCTTC. This encodes CATSDGRGRGYNEQFF. The V call is TRBV24-1, the J call TRBJ2-1; D is perhaps TRBD1 (6 bases). V dropped 4 bases and J dropped 4 bases, with 16 bases sitting between them. Germline CDR1 KGHDR, CDR2 SFDVKD. The CDR3 loop spans 16 amino acids.